This is a list of T cell receptor beta chains from one sample in a study of OX40 agonist ivuxolimab in advanced cancers. The assay was immunoSEQ multiplex PCR, and TCRdb's table has in-frame clones only and misses some. The sample comprises fewer than 30,000 clones, approximately 80% of which are singletons, and roughly 32% rests with the top ten. The material was CD4+ or CD8+ T cells sorted from blood, obtained in a trial of the OX40 agonist ivuxolimab. These receptors originate from an adult with an advanced solid tumor such as melanoma, head and neck, liver or kidney cancer. CDR3s include the opening cysteine and the closing phenylalanine or tryptophan. The D gene is left open where the match is weak. Size is stated for part of the rows, as once, few or many counts, or as a class when the clone is expanded.

clone size,V gene,J gene,D gene,CDR3 protein,CDR3 DNA
few,TRBV7-9,TRBJ2-1,TRBD2,CASSPGLAGIGPFNEQFF,TGTGCCAGCAGCCCGGGACTAGCGGGAATAGGGCCCTTTAATGAGCAGTTCTTC
NA,TRBV9,TRBJ1-1,NA,CASSQGFRDTEAFF,TGTGCCAGCAGCCAGGGGTTTAGGGACACTGAAGCTTTCTTT
NA,TRBV7-3,TRBJ1-5,NA,CASSYSRTQHF,TGTGCCAGCAGCTACAGTCGGACCCAGCATTTT
NA,TRBV28,TRBJ2-4,NA,CASSLSQGGWNIQYF,TGTGCCAGCAGTTTGAGCCAGGGGGGCTGGAACATTCAGTACTTC
NA,TRBV2,TRBJ1-4,NA,CASSEGTATNEKLFF,TGTGCCAGCAGTGAGGGAACAGCAACTAATGAAAAACTGTTTTTT
few,TRBV18,TRBJ1-5,TRBD1,CASSPQDRGADQPQHF,TGTGCCAGCTCACCACAGGACAGGGGGGCGGACCAGCCCCAGCATTTT
once,TRBV29-1,TRBJ2-1,TRBD2,CSVVAGASYNEQFF,TGCAGCGTCGTAGCGGGAGCGTCCTACAATGAGCAGTTCTTC
NA,TRBV19,TRBJ2-4,NA,CASSIEGGLAKNIQYF,TGTGCCAGTAGTATCGAGGGGGGGCTAGCCAAAAACATTCAGTACTTC
NA,TRBV6-1,TRBJ1-5,NA,CASSDYRGALFVSNQPQHF,TGTGCCAGCAGTGATTATAGGGGGGCCTTATTCGTTAGCAATCAGCCCCAGCATTTT
once,TRBV9,TRBJ2-5,NA,CASSVGDGPETQYF,TGTGCCAGCAGCGTAGGGGACGGGCCGGAGACCCAGTACTTC
few,TRBV10-1,TRBJ1-4,NA,CASRPRFDATNEKLFF,TGCGCCAGCAGACCACGGTTCGATGCAACTAATGAAAAACTGTTTTTT
NA,TRBV27,TRBJ2-3,NA,CASSSPRYTDTQYF,TGTGCCAGCAGTTCGCCTCGATACACAGATACGCAGTATTTT
NA,TRBV9,TRBJ2-5,NA,CASSVGGEETQYF,TGTGCCAGCAGCGTAGGTGGGGAGGAGACCCAGTACTTC
NA,TRBV29-1,TRBJ1-2,NA,CSVAGLGYTF,TGCAGCGTTGCAGGGCTTGGCTACACCTTC
once,TRBV5-8,TRBJ2-7,TRBD1,CASSNRDRAPYEQYF,TGTGCCAGCAGCAACCGGGACAGGGCTCCCTACGAGCAGTACTTC
NA,TRBV6-6,TRBJ2-7,NA,CASTHYRGGAYEQYF,TGTGCCAGCACCCATTACAGGGGAGGGGCGTACGAGCAGTACTTC
NA,TRBV7-2,TRBJ2-5,TRBD2,CASSTGPPTSGRSETQYF,TGTGCCAGCAGCACAGGGCCACCGACTAGCGGGAGGTCCGAGACCCAGTACTTC
NA,TRBV2,TRBJ2-7,NA,CASRETGSSRYSYEQYF,TGTGCCAGCAGAGAAACTGGGTCTAGCAGATACTCCTACGAGCAGTACTTC
NA,TRBV21-1,TRBJ2-6,NA,CASSTAMGPSGANVLTF,TGTGCCAGCAGTACAGCAATGGGGCCCTCTGGGGCCAACGTCCTGACTTTC
NA,TRBV2,TRBJ2-7,NA,CASSPGWSEQYF,TGTGCCAGCAGTCCAGGGTGGTCCGAGCAGTACTTC
NA,TRBV4-1,TRBJ2-1,TRBD2,CASSPRGGTSYNEQFF,TGCGCCAGCAGCCCACGGGGGGGAACTTCCTACAATGAGCAGTTCTTC
NA,TRBV2,TRBJ2-7,NA,CASSGESYEQYF,TGTGCCAGCAGTGGAGAGTCCTACGAGCAGTACTTC
once,TRBV7-2,TRBJ2-7,NA,CASSLDGAGAREQYF,TGTGCCAGCAGCTTAGATGGGGCAGGGGCGAGAGAGCAGTACTTC
NA,TRBV11-2,TRBJ2-7,NA,CASSFGGYEQYF,TGTGCCAGCAGCTTTGGGGGCTACGAGCAGTACTTC
NA,TRBV5-1,TRBJ2-2,NA,CASSLGDTNTGELFF,TGCGCCAGCAGCTTGGGGGACACCAACACCGGGGAGCTGTTTTTT
NA,TRBV7-9,TRBJ1-2,NA,CASRPPLVGTNYGYTF,TGTGCCAGCCGGCCACCTCTTGTAGGTACTAACTATGGCTACACCTTC
few,TRBV4-1,TRBJ1-4,NA,CASSQLPGPTNEKLFF,TGCGCCAGCAGCCAGCTACCGGGTCCAACTAATGAAAAACTGTTTTTT
NA,TRBV6-5,TRBJ2-1,NA,CASSRHSYNEQFF,TGTGCCAGCAGCCGACATTCCTACAATGAGCAGTTCTTC
NA,TRBV4-1,TRBJ2-7,TRBD2,CASSQEGLAGDYEQYF,TGCGCCAGCAGCCAAGAGGGCCTAGCGGGGGACTACGAGCAGTACTTC
NA,TRBV29-1,TRBJ2-7,NA,CSALLWGSYEQYF,TGCAGCGCCCTTCTCTGGGGCTCCTACGAGCAGTACTTC
NA,TRBV11-3,TRBJ2-1,TRBD2,CASSLAGLRYNEQFF,TGTGCCAGCAGCTTAGCGGGACTAAGATACAATGAGCAGTTCTTC
NA,TRBV9,TRBJ2-7,NA,CASSPGGGTGSLDEQYF,TGTGCCAGCAGCCCCGGGGGGGGGACAGGGAGCCTTGACGAGCAGTACTTC
NA,TRBV28,TRBJ1-6,TRBD1,CASRESTDRGLGSPLHF,TGTGCCAGCAGGGAGTCAACGGACAGGGGTTTAGGGTCACCCCTCCACTTT
NA,TRBV7-8,TRBJ2-5,NA,CASSLGGARQETQYF,TGTGCCAGCAGCTTAGGAGGGGCGAGGCAAGAGACCCAGTACTTC
NA,TRBV7-9,TRBJ2-1,TRBD1,CASSLVETGRHNEQFF,TGTGCCAGCAGCTTAGTGGAGACAGGGCGGCACAATGAGCAGTTCTTC
once,TRBV5-6,TRBJ1-1,NA,CASRDGDRRGGNTEAFF,TGTGCCAGCAGGGATGGGGACCGTCGCGGGGGGAACACTGAAGCTTTCTTT
once,TRBV4-1,TRBJ1-6,NA,CASSRTNSPLHF,TGCGCCAGCAGCCGAACAAATTCACCCCTCCACTTT
NA,TRBV2,TRBJ1-2,NA,CASRTYGYTF,TGTGCCAGCAGGACCTATGGCTACACCTTC
NA,TRBV15,TRBJ2-1,NA,CATSRDPAGDEQFF,TGTGCCACCAGCAGAGATCCCGCAGGGGATGAGCAGTTCTTC
NA,TRBV2,TRBJ1-5,TRBD1,CASSEGTGENNQPQHF,TGTGCCAGCAGTGAAGGGACAGGAGAAAACAATCAGCCCCAGCATTTT
NA,TRBV9,TRBJ2-7,TRBD1,CASSASGTAFYEQYF,TGTGCCAGCAGCGCATCCGGGACAGCCTTCTACGAGCAGTACTTC
NA,TRBV27,TRBJ2-7,TRBD2,CASSLLSSGTIREQYF,TGTGCCAGCAGTCTATTATCTAGCGGGACTATTCGCGAGCAGTACTTC
NA,TRBV7-9,TRBJ2-7,TRBD1,CASSLGSRGRIYEQYF,TGTGCCAGCAGCTTAGGATCCAGGGGGCGGATCTACGAGCAGTACTTC
NA,TRBV5-6,TRBJ2-7,NA,CASSPPLAYEQYF,TGTGCCAGCAGCCCCCCTTTAGCCTACGAGCAGTACTTC
NA,TRBV7-9,TRBJ1-2,NA,CASSPNSNYGYTF,TGTGCCAGCAGCCCGAATTCTAACTATGGCTACACCTTC